This TCR beta chain was recorded in a study of vaccination effects on CD4 cells after COVID-19. Study-level background: Participants were vaccinated with two doses of either the BNT162b2 or mRNA-1273 vaccine. Overall study results and limits: Late in the post-vaccination period, infection-induced and vaccine-induced clones underwent marked clonal contraction.

Comment on this clone: Antigen: not known.

Before sequencing took place, the ViraFEST assay used viral peptide pools to expand antigen-specific CD4+ T cells. Isolating CD4+ T cells followed approximately 11 days of culture. Absence of prior SARS-CoV-2 infection characterized the vaccine recipients, who showed negative nucleocapsid antibodies. Cultures of fewer than 2.5 million PBMC per well contained about 10 IU/ml IL-2 plus 10 ug/ml peptides. It was on days 3 and 7 that half the medium was replaced with IL-2 medium. Germline CDR1 reads SEHNR; CDR2 reads FQNEAQ (reference sequence). The V gene end was trimmed by 3 bases and the J gene end by 6 bases; junction bases not matched to a gene: 5. The CDR3 loop spans 15 amino acids. Assay used: immunoSEQ multiplex PCR; TCRdb lists only in-frame clones, some missing. Found here are around 35,000 clones, about 70% of them singletons; the top ten hold around 14%.

The origin of this receptor is a human donor who received a COVID-19 vaccine. The chain links TRBV7-9 to TRBJ1-6; TRBD1 aligns across 7 bases. The specimen comprised CD4+ T cells from PBMCs cultured with HCoV-OC43 spike peptides, sampled before COVID-19 vaccination. The subset here: HCoV-OC43 spike overlapping peptide pool stimulation. CDR3 protein: CASSFREGANSPLHF. The DNA for the CDR3 is TGTGCCAGCAGCTTTCGCGAGGGGGCTAATTCACCCCTCCACTTT.